This T cell receptor beta chain stems from a study of T cell responses to AZD1222 COVID-19 vaccine. Study-level results: Rises in breadth and depth of Spike-specific TCRs came after two AZD1222 doses.

Repertoires were generated with immunoSEQ multiplex PCR, while TCRdb's copy carries only in-frame clones and drops some. Among about 8,000 clones listed, roughly 90% were seen once. This clone came up a few times. Its antigen is unidentified. Second-dose timings of about 4 or about 12 weeks were pooled. The CDR3 is 15 residues long. CDR1 is SGHTA and CDR2 is FQGNSA in the germline V gene. V was cut by 3 bases and J by 0 bases, with 9 bases left in between. Specimen: peripheral blood, collected 28 days after the second AZD1222 dose. This clonotype was obtained from an adult who received the AZD1222 COVID-19 vaccine. The chain uses TRBV7-2 and TRBJ1-5, with D unresolved. The chain's CDR3 is CASSLDAYSNQPQHF. The DNA of the CDR3 is TGTGCCAGCAGCTTGGACGCTTATAGCAATCAGCCCCAGCATTTT.